This T cell receptor (beta chain) was found in a study of cytomegalovirus exposure and HLA in healthy donors (dated by TCRdb to between 2016 and 2019). Concerning the study at large: In an earlier analysis of some 610 of the donors, about 260 Gb of sequence data and some 100 million unique TCR beta sequences from about 179 million T cells were reported. A later genetic analysis used genome-wide SNP genotypes for about three fifths of the 666 donors, treating that subset as a discovery cohort. In a later analysis, previously published TCR beta repertoires from about 670 donors were re-analyzed and high-resolution HLA genotyping was added so that TCR occurrence patterns could be studied. Four to six DR-DQ haplotypes were handled as single units for association and clustering, since linkage in the cohort was strong. The number of donors typed differed by locus, with roughly 620-630 for A, B, C, DRB1 and DQB1, roughly 520 for DQA1, under 610 for DPA1, and about 450 for DPB1. Across approximately 400 genotyped donors of the cohort, an average of roughly 230,000 unique TCR beta nucleotide sequences per donor were sequenced, and roughly 20% of those sequences were non-productive. Alongside the repertoire data, information on donor age, sex, ethnicity and CMV serostatus was compiled. Using immunosequencing, the study profiled T cell repertoires from 500 to 800 subjects and related those repertoires to cytomegalovirus serostatus. In an earlier analysis of about 590 of the donors, high-throughput TCR beta sequencing was used to judge whether each TCR beta V gene segment behaved as functional or pseudogenic. Every discovery cohort repertoire had been produced on one sequencing platform. HLA typing covered class I and class II loci at four-digit resolution. Roughly 300 gigabases of sequencing data and tens of millions of unique TCR sequences were included in an early release covering about 700 HLA-typed donors. The study aimed to test whether signatures of past pathogen exposure could be identified by cataloging public T cell receptors. Of the 300 to 450 genotyped donors, less than 85% were placed in the genetic ancestry cluster associated with self-reported Caucasian donors. High-throughput TCR immunosequencing, statistical association of individual TCRs with disease status, and machine learning were combined to predict cytomegalovirus infection status. Besides the first cohort of about 730 subjects, a separate validation cohort made up of 95 to 150 different subjects was used. Rather than drawing on any new phenotypic data, the later analysis identified candidate immune exposures from TCR beta sequences and the way those sequences occurred across donors. Beyond this particular receptor, the publication reports: Linkage disequilibrium might explain the correlated functional status among segregating V segments, but an unknown experimental factor could not be ruled out. The presence/absence analyses assumed that sequencing depth was roughly uniform across donors, and that assumption may not be true. In a later analysis, several top co-occurrence clusters were reported to appear linked to parvovirus B19, influenza, CMV and Epstein-Barr virus. Compared with the roughly 720-donor mean, donors in an Asian-associated ancestry cluster had fewer N-insertions in productive TCRs, according to a later genetic analysis. Broadly in line with IMGT annotations, most TCR beta V segments showed up in productive rearrangements about 87% or about 30% of the time in an earlier analysis of several hundred of the donors. The only immune exposure information available for the cohort was CMV serostatus. Most CMV-associated TCR beta chains appeared to be HLA-restricted in a later analysis, and the HLA associations seemed to be driven largely by CMV exposure. A few of the identified cytomegalovirus-associated TCR beta chains were confirmed in vitro to be specific for cytomegalovirus antigens. The study listed 164 TCR beta chains as associated with cytomegalovirus. HLA typing was unavailable for some donors at each locus, so association tests used only the typed subset. The authors suggested that the approach could potentially be extended to other disease states and immunological phenotypes. When HLA alleles, especially DR and DQ, strongly co-occurred, attributing TCR associations to individual alleles was difficult. A further reported finding was that TCR beta sequences accurately predicted the HLA-A and HLA-B alleles for most subjects in the first cohort. A cluster of highly shared sequence variants was judged likely to represent a technical artifact of the sequencing pipeline. Compared with equally common non-associated chains, HLA-associated TCR beta chains in a later analysis were more clonally expanded and had lower generation probabilities. A later genetic analysis associated a missense DCLRE1C variant with V-gene and J-gene trimming of TCR beta chains, and an independent cohort replicated the association. A later analysis found that TCR association rates varied across HLA loci, with DRB1 alleles showing the most associated TCRs and HLA-C alleles the fewest. The 87-base-pair reads could not distinguish some IMGT-functional V segments, including TRBV6-2 and TRBV6-3, so those segments were excluded. Roughly 15 rarely observed V segments, including chromosome 9 orphons, were excluded from the earlier analysis of about 610 of the donors because counts were too low. Most TCR sequences were seen in very few donors, while some public TCRs were found in many individuals. The classifier was reported to diagnose cytomegalovirus status with high specificity and sensitivity in both the original cohort and the validation cohort. In a later analysis, some 18,000 TCR beta sequences were associated with specific HLA alleles at a false discovery rate of 0.05. The cohort was sequenced for TCR beta chains only, and without alpha or paired-chain data the features that could be detected were limited.

The cohort consisted of 666 healthy bone marrow donors. Cohort members were all nominally healthy when sampled, although unrecorded immune exposures were likely present. The donor tested CMV seropositive and was one of the 289 seropositive cohort members. A peripheral blood sample was collected from each donor, and TCR beta sequencing was performed on peripheral blood mononuclear cells. Genomic DNA extraction from the blood cell samples was performed with the Qiagen DNeasy Blood Extraction Kit. The CDR3 sequence holds 12 residues, the cysteine and phenylalanine included. Only the CDR3 part of the read is kept: 36 bases, read in frame from the first base. V is clipped by 0 bases and J by 4 bases, and the sequence between their germline boundaries is 4 bases long. The germline V gene (reference sequence) supplies CDR1 LNHNV and CDR2 YYDKDF. Notes on this clone: Its binding antigen is unknown. Per-nucleotide qualities are absent, and no much larger clonotype sits a single base away.

Libraries were built with the immunoSEQ multiplex PCR assay. For the multiplex PCR, a mixture combining 60 forward primers for TCR Vbeta segments and 13 reverse primers for TCR Jbeta segments was used. Amplification of the CDR3 region of rearranged TCR beta genes was performed with a multiplex PCR assay on genomic DNA. The Illumina HiSeq System was used to sequence the amplified TCR beta libraries as 87-base-pair reads. The authors processed their data as follows. In a later analysis, tens of millions of unique TCR beta chains were counted across the 500 to 850 repertoires, and roughly 11 million of these chains were shared by at least two donors. A nearest-neighbor algorithm error-corrected the raw reads and collapsed the reads into unique sequences, merging closely related sequences to remove PCR and sequencing errors. CDR3 sequences were aligned to IMGT reference sequences to assign V, D and J gene segments. For a sequence to be retained, a match of at least six nucleotides was required to both a V gene segment and a J gene segment. A rearrangement counted as productive if the CDR3 had no stop codons and remained in frame with V and J, and every other rearrangement counted as non-productive. Following IMGT convention, CDR3 was defined as the stretch from the second conserved V-encoded cysteine up to the conserved J-encoded phenylalanine. Sequences without an unambiguous match to a single V gene segment were excluded from the earlier analysis of 500 to 700 of the donors. In an earlier analysis of approximately 560 of the donors, a V segment was called functional when productive rearrangements were above 56.7%, and segregating when the standard deviation between donors exceeded 5%. A statistical classification framework was built to diagnose cytomegalovirus status from the catalog of TCR beta chain sequences. In a later analysis, TCR nucleotide sequences were compared against IMGT/GENE-DB human TR gene sequences so that V and J genes could be assigned. The TCRdist pipeline was used in a later analysis to assign CDR3 sequences and most-parsimonious VDJ recombination scenarios. In a later analysis, each TCR beta chain was defined by its CDR3 amino acid sequence together with its V-gene family, and reads lacking a unique V-gene family were excluded. To address suspected cross-contamination and a sequencing artifact, a later analysis removed roughly 640 highly shared, low-generation-probability nucleotide sequences. In a later analysis, a clonal expansion index for each public chain was calculated from normalized within-repertoire ranks of inferred template counts. In a later analysis, generation probabilities were computed using a VDJ recombination model fitted to out-of-frame rearrangements, and the results were checked against IGoR. Hypergeometric tests were used in a later analysis to score TCR-TCR, TCR-HLA and TCR-CMV co-occurrence, with a repertoire-size bias correction applied to the TCR pairs. In a later analysis, false discovery rates were estimated by permuting HLA or CMV assignments 20 times. In a later analysis, co-occurring TCRs were grouped with DBSCAN, and TCRdist sequence similarity was added when clustering was performed within HLA-allele-positive subsets. Repertoires with fewer than 30,000 or more than 120,000 public chains, plus five repertoires with anomalous nucleotide sharing, were excluded from co-occurrence clustering. Sourced from immuneACCESS, this table was stored by TCRdb with only in-frame sequences that have V and J called. A share of the clones is absent; for the studies checked, an unresolved V gene accounts for under half, and the remainder has no known explanation. That table is the source of V, J and clone size, and D and trimming were worked out from the DNA. Counted in this sample were around 93,000 clones; 80% to 90% of them appeared once. The top ten hold less than 4% of the sample.

Recombination connected TRBV15 to TRBJ2-7; the D gene assignment is ambiguous. The sample comprised PBMCs. The origin of this receptor is a young man in good health and CMV-seropositive. The CDR3 sequence is CATSRDLYEQYF. The nucleotide sequence reads TGTGCCACCAGCAGAGATCTATACGAGCAGTACTTC.